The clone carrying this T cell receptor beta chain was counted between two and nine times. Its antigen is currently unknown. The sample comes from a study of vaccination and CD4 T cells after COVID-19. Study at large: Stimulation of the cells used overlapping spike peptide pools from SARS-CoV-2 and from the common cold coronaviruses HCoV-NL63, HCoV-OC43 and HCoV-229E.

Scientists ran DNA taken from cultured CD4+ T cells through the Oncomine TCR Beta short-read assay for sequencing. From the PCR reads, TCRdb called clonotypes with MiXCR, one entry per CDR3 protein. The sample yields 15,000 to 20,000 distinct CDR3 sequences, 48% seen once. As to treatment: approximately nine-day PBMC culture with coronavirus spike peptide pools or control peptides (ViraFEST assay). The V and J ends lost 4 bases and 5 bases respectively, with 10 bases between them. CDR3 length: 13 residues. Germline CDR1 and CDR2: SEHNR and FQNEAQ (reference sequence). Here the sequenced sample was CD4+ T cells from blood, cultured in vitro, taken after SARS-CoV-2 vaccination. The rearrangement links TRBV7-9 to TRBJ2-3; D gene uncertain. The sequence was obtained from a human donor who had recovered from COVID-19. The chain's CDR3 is CASSSSGGDTQYF. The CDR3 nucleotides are TGTGCCAGCAGCTCCTCGGGTGGAGATACGCAGTATTTT.